These 27 T cell receptor beta chains came from one sample sequenced in a study of control samples from healthy donors and cancer patients. The protocol was immunoSEQ multiplex PCR, while the TCRdb copy is restricted to in-frame clones and leaves out a portion. The table shows approximately 150,000 clones, with 94% occurring only once. Sequencing was done on a sample of blood. These receptors came from a woman younger than 35 in good health.

This clone was seen only a few times. The gene calls are TRBV11-3 and TRBJ2-3; D is perhaps TRBD2 (6 bases). V was trimmed by 3 bases and J by 4 bases, leaving 14 bases between them. This CDR3 has 15 residues. From germline, CDR1 is SGHNT and CDR2 YENEEA. CDR3 protein: CASSFAGGEADTQYF. The CDR3 DNA follows: TGTGCCAGCAGCTTTGCGGGTGGGGAGGCAGATACGCAGTATTTT.

The chain couples TRBV19 to TRBJ2-5; D might be TRBD2 (6 bases). The ends were cut back, 3 bases at V and 1 base at J, with 12 bases in the middle. Germline CDR1 reads LNHDA; CDR2 reads SQIVND (reference sequence). The CDR3 extends over 15 amino acids. CDR3 loop: CASSMGISGQETQYF. Here the CDR3 DNA reads TGTGCCAGTAGTATGGGGATTAGCGGCCAAGAGACCCAGTACTTC.

This chain uses TRBV19 with TRBJ2-4; a weak D match, TRBD1 (5 bases). Looked up from germline, CDR1 is LNHDA and CDR2 is SQIVND (reference sequence). V shed 0 bases and J shed 6 bases, with 12 bases lying between them. The CDR3 has 15 amino acids. CDR3 region: CASSIEAGIGNIQYF. The CDR3 region has the DNA TGTGCCAGTAGTATAGAAGCAGGGATCGGAAACATTCAGTACTTC.

This clone has just a few counts. The chain carries TRBV2 and TRBJ1-3; D may be TRBD1 (6 bases). The CDR3 totals 14 residues. V lost 4 bases and J lost 3, with 10 bases in between. Germline V lookup: CDR1 SNHLY, CDR2 FYNNEI. The DNA of the CDR3 is TGTGCCAGCAGTGGGGGGCAGCGTGGAAACACCATATATTTT. This gives the protein CASSGGQRGNTIYF.

This rearrangement joins TRBV9 to TRBJ1-2, with TRBD1 matching 7 bases. The CDR3 consists of 13 residues. Trimming at V came to 3 bases and at J to 6 bases, leaving 5 bases not matched to a gene. Germline V CDR1 and CDR2: SGDLS, YYNGEE. This CDR3 reads CASSGDSEDGYTF. CDR3 DNA: TGTGCCAGCAGCGGGGACAGTGAGGATGGCTACACCTTC.

The chain employs TRBV3-1 (or the pseudogene TRBV3-2) and TRBJ1-2, with 9 bases lining up with TRBD1. The CDR3 runs 15 residues. Germline-derived CDR1 and CDR2 are LGHDT and YNNKEL (reference sequence). V was clipped by 2 bases and J by 2 bases; unmatched bases: 3. DNA of the CDR3: TGTGCCAGCAGCCAAAGGGACAGGGAAAACTATGGCTACACCTTC. Amino acids: CASSQRDRENYGYTF.

V gene TRBV11-3 combines with J gene TRBJ2-5, with 9 bases identical to TRBD2. The junction had 12 bases not matched to a gene; V was cut back by 5 bases and J by 5 bases. The CDR3 covers 16 residues. The germline CDR1 and CDR2 sequences are SGHNT and YENEEA. CDR3 nucleotide sequence: TGTGCCAGCAGCCTCCGGAGGGCGGGGGGGGAGGAGACCCAGTACTTC. Its translation is CASSLRRAGGEETQYF.

This chain joins TRBV7-9 and TRBJ1-1, with D perhaps TRBD1 (6 bases). The length of the CDR3 is 14 residues. CDR1 is SEHNR and CDR2 is FQNEAQ in the germline V gene (reference sequence). Trimming removed 0 bases from V and 5 bases from J, with 10 bases in between. CDR3 coding DNA: TGTGCCAGCAGCTTAGCGGGGGCGCGGACTGAAGCTTTCTTT. It specifies CASSLAGARTEAFF.

V and J are TRBV19 and TRBJ1-5; TRBD1 matches 8 bases. Germline loops: CDR1 LNHDA, CDR2 SQIVND (reference sequence). The CDR3 loop spans 17 amino acids. With 3 bases clipped from V and 2 bases from J, the junction kept 9 bases outside the gene matches. The CDR3 coding sequence is TGTGCCAGTAGTATTCTCTTAACAGGGGGTGGCAATCAGCCCCAGCATTTT. This codes for CASSILLTGGGNQPQHF.

The chain carries TRBV5-5 and TRBJ1-6; D unclear. Trimming removed 0 bases from V and 1 base from J, with 8 bases in between. This CDR3 comprises 16 residues. From germline, CDR1 is SGHKS and CDR2 YYEKEE (reference sequence). This chain's CDR3 is CASSLGESSYNSPLHF. The CDR3 DNA follows: TGTGCCAGCAGCTTGGGGGAAAGTTCCTATAATTCACCCCTCCACTTT.

The chain employs TRBV28 and TRBJ1-2; 7 positions match TRBD1. The junction had 9 bases not matched to a gene; V was cut back by 6 bases and J by 8 bases. From germline, CDR1 is MDHEN and CDR2 SYDVKM. This CDR3 spans 13 amino acids. The CDR3 DNA reads TGTGCCAGCAGATTCGACAGGGTGGGCGGCTACACCTTC. This encodes CASRFDRVGGYTF.

The chain is built from TRBV7-2 and TRBJ2-5; maybe TRBD2 (5 bases). From germline, CDR1 is SGHTA and CDR2 FQGNSA. With 8 bases removed from V and 0 bases from J, the gap between germline ends came to 10 bases. The CDR3 totals 13 residues. CDR3 nucleotide sequence: TGTGCCAGCGCATGGAGGTACCAAGAGACCCAGTACTTC. Protein sequence: CASAWRYQETQYF.

The chain combines TRBV27 with TRBJ2-3, with 10 bases fitting TRBD2. Germline V gene lookup returns CDR1 MNHEY and CDR2 SMNVEV (reference sequence). The CDR3 is 13 residues long. V lost 5 bases to trimming and J lost 9 bases; unmatched junction nucleotides: 5. This chain's CDR3 is CASSNGLADTQYF. Written as DNA, the CDR3 is TGTGCCAGCAGTAACGGACTAGCGGACACGCAGTATTTT.

V and J are TRBV7-9 and TRBJ2-1; D call uncertain. Germline lookup yields CDR1 SEHNR and CDR2 FQNEAQ (reference sequence). The CDR3 totals 12 residues. V was pared by 5 bases and J by 7 bases, with 9 bases between. CDR3 nucleotide sequence: TGTGCCAGCAGCCAAACCGGTAATGAGCAGTTCTTC. Residues: CASSQTGNEQFF. The entire variable domain, with the rest obtained from reference TRBV7-9 and TRBJ2-1, is as follows: DTGVSQNPRHKITKRGQNVTFRCDPISEHNRLYWYRQTLGQGPEFLTYFQNEAQLEKSRLLSDRFSAERPKGSFSTLEIQRTEQGDSAMYLCASSQTGNEQFFGPGTRLTVL.

The J gene is TRBJ2-3, the V gene TRBV9; possibly TRBD2 for D (7 bases). The germline CDR1 and CDR2 sequences are SGDLS and YYNGEE. This CDR3 spans 12 amino acids. V dropped 7 bases and J dropped 5 bases, with 11 bases sitting between them. The CDR3 loop reads CASGGAVDTQYF. DNA for the CDR3: TGTGCCAGCGGGGGGGCTGTAGATACGCAGTATTTT.

This rearrangement joins TRBV12-3 or TRBV12-4 to TRBJ1-5, with D maybe TRBD1 (6 bases). Trimming removed 3 bases from V and 6 bases from J, with 9 bases in between. CDR3 length equals 13 residues. CDR3 in DNA: TGTGCCAGCAGTTTTCGGGGGGCTCAGCCCCAGCATTTT. It codes for CASSFRGAQPQHF.

J is TRBJ1-4 and V is TRBV5-4; D is uncertain. Germline V lookup: CDR1 SGHNT, CDR2 YYREEE (reference sequence). Trimming stripped 1 base from V and 5 bases from J, with 12 bases between. This CDR3 has 15 residues. The CDR3 here is CASSLRPGRNEKLFF. CDR3 sequence (DNA): TGTGCCAGCAGCTTGAGGCCGGGTCGAAATGAAAAACTGTTTTTT.

This sequence joins TRBV6-8 and TRBJ2-1; D remains unclear. The V gene lost 7 bases and the J gene lost 5 bases, with 12 bases spanning the gap. In germline, CDR1 is MNHGY, CDR2 SAAAGT. CDR3 length equals 13 residues. For the CDR3, the DNA is TGTGCCAGCACATCTCGTGGAAACAATGAGCAGTTCTTC. Translating gives CASTSRGNNEQFF.

This clone was detected a few times. The chain couples TRBV2 to TRBJ2-3; TRBD2 agrees at 11 bases. Per germline, CDR1 SNHLY and CDR2 FYNNEI. CDR3 size: 18 residues. With V trimmed by 2 bases and J by 0 bases, 7 bases remained unmatched. For the CDR3, the DNA is TGTGCCAGCAGTGAACGACTAGCGGGGTCCTTTAGCACAGATACGCAGTATTTT. This translates into CASSERLAGSFSTDTQYF.

The chain couples TRBV6-6 to TRBJ1-4; 9 nucleotides agree with TRBD1. V shed 8 bases and J 6 bases; nucleotides not matched to a gene: 4. The CDR3 consists of 13 residues. Germline CDR1 and CDR2: MNHNY and SVGAGI (reference sequence). The CDR3: CASEGQGYEKLFF. The CDR3 DNA reads as TGTGCCAGCGAAGGACAGGGGTATGAAAAACTGTTTTTT.

The rearrangement joins TRBV13 to TRBJ2-7; D is unresolved. The germline V gene has CDR1 PRHDT and CDR2 FYEKMQ (reference sequence). V lost 5 bases and J lost 5, with 13 bases in between. The CDR3 length is 13 residues. The CDR3 here is CASSPTRGHEQYF. DNA of the CDR3: TGTGCCAGCAGCCCGACCCGCGGCCACGAGCAGTACTTC.

The gene calls are TRBV7-9 and TRBJ2-3; no clear D gene. CDR3 length: 12 amino acids. V was clipped by 6 bases and J by 6 bases, with 10 bases between them. Germline loops: CDR1 SEHNR, CDR2 FQNEAQ (reference sequence). CDR3 sequence (DNA): TGTGCCAGCAGTCTGACTTCCGATACGCAGTATTTT. It codes for CASSLTSDTQYF.

This clone was counted a single time. The chain has TRBV7-9 and TRBJ2-1; 9 bases agree with TRBD2. V lost 4 bases, J lost 5 bases, and 9 bases stayed unmatched. This CDR3 has 16 amino acids. Germline CDR1 is SEHNR and CDR2 is FQNEAQ (reference sequence). The CDR3 protein is CASSSLLRGGNNEQFF. CDR3 coding DNA: TGTGCCAGCAGCTCTCTCCTGCGGGGGGGAAACAATGAGCAGTTCTTC.

The rearrangement links TRBV5-1 to TRBJ1-1, with a possible D match to TRBD1 (5 bases). Per the germline V gene, CDR1 is SGHRS and CDR2 is YFSETQ. V lost 0 bases, J lost 6 bases, and 9 bases lay in between. The CDR3 is 13 residues long. DNA of the CDR3: TGCGCCAGCAGCTTGGCTTGGGGGGCTGAAGCTTTCTTT. Protein sequence: CASSLAWGAEAFF.

In this sample, this clone turned up once. V usage is TRBV27 and J usage is TRBJ2-2; TRBD2 agrees at 11 bases. The CDR3 totals 17 residues. Germline values: CDR1 MNHEY, CDR2 SMNVEV (reference sequence). Trimming cost V 5 bases and J 5 bases; bases outside gene matches: 10. The CDR3 nucleotides read TGTGCCAGCAGTCTGACTAGCGGGGCACTAATGACCGGGGAGCTGTTTTTT. Translation: CASSLTSGALMTGELFF.

This clone was picked up one time. The chain couples TRBV20-1 to TRBJ2-5; D not resolved. Trimming took 6 bases from V and 7 from J, leaving 9 bases between them. The length of the CDR3 is 10 residues. The germline V gene encodes CDR1 DFQATT and CDR2 SNEGSKA (reference sequence). DNA for the CDR3: TGCAGTGCGTGGAACCGGACCCAGTACTTC. Its protein product is CSAWNRTQYF.

The chain has TRBV2 and TRBJ2-1; TRBD1 matches 8 bases. This CDR3 region has 14 residues. The V segment lost 8 bases and the J segment 2 bases; nucleotides outside the gene matches: 5. Germline V gene data show CDR1 as SNHLY and CDR2 as FYNNEI. In DNA, the CDR3 is TGTGCCAGCGCTGAGGACAGGGCCTACAATGAGCAGTTCTTC. The encoded protein is CASAEDRAYNEQFF. Supplemented by reference TRBV2 and TRBJ2-1, the full variable domain reads EPEVTQTPSHQVTQMGQEVILRCVPISNHLYFYWYRQILGQKVEFLVSFYNNEISEKSEIFDDQFSVERPDGSNFTLKIRSTKLEDSAMYFCASAEDRAYNEQFFGPGTRLTVL.